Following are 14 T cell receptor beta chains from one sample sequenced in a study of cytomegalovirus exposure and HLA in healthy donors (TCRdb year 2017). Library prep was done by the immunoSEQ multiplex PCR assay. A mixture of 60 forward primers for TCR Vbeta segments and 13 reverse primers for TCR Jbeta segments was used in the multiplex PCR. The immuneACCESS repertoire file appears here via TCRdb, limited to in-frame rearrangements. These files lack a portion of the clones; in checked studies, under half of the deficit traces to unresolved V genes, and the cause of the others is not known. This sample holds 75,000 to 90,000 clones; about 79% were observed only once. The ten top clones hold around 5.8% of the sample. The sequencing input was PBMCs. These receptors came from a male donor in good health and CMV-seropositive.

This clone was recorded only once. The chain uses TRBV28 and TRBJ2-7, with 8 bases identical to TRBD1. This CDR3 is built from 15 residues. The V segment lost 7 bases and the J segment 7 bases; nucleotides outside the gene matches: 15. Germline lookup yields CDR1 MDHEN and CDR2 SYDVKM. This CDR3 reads CASTLPGTGSWEQYF. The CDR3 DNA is TGTGCCAGCACCCTCCCCGGGACAGGTAGTTGGGAGCAGTACTTC.

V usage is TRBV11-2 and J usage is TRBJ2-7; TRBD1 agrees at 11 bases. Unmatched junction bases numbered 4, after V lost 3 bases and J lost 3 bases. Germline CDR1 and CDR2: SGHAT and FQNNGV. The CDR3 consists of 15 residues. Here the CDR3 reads CASSFGQGAIYEQYF. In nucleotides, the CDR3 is TGTGCCAGCAGCTTTGGACAGGGGGCCATCTACGAGCAGTACTTC.

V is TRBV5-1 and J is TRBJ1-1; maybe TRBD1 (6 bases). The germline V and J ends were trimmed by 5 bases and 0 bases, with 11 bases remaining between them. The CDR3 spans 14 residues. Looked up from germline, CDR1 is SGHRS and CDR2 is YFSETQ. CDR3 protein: CASRRGQLNTEAFF. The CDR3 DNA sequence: TGCGCCAGCAGAAGAGGACAGCTGAACACTGAAGCTTTCTTT.

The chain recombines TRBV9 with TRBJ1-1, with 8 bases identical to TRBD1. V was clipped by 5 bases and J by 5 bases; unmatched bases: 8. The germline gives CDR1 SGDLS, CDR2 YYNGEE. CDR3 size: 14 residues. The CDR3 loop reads CASSGNDRGTEAFF. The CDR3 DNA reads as TGTGCCAGCAGTGGCAATGACAGGGGTACTGAAGCTTTCTTT.

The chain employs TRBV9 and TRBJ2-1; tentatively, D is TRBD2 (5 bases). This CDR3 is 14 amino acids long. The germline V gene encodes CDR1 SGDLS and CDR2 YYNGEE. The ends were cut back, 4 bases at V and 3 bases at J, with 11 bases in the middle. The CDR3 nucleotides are TGTGCCAGCAGCCCTCGAGGGATCTACAATGAGCAGTTCTTC. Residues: CASSPRGIYNEQFF.

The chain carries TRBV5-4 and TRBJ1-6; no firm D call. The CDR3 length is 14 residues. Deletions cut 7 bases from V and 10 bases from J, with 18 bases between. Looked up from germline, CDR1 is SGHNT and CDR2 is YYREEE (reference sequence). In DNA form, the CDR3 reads TGTGCCAGCCGTTCGTCCTTGGGAGGGTCACCCCTCCACTTT. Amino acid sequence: CASRSSLGGSPLHF.

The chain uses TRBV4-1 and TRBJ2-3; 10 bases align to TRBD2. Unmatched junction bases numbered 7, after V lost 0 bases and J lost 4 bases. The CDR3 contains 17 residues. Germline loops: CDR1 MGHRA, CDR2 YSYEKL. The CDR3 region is CASSQELAGGIPDTQYF. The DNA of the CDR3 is TGCGCCAGCAGCCAAGAGTTAGCGGGGGGAATTCCAGATACGCAGTATTTT.

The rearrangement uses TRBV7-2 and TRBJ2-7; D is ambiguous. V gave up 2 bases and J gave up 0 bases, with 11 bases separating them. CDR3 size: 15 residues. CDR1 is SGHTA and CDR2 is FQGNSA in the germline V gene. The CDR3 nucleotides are TGTGCCAGCAGCTTAAGGCCAGGAAGCTCCTACGAGCAGTACTTC. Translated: CASSLRPGSSYEQYF.

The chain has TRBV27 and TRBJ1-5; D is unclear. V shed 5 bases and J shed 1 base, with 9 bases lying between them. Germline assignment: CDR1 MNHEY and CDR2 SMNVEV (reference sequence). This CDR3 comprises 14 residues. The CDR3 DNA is TGTGCCAGCAGTGGAACGGGGAGCAATCAGCCCCAGCATTTT. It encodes CASSGTGSNQPQHF.

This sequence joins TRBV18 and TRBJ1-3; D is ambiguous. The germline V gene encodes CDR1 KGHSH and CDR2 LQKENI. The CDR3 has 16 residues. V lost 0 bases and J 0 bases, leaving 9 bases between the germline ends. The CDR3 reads CASSPPRVYSGNTIYF. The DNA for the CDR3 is TGTGCCAGCTCACCACCTCGGGTCTACTCTGGAAACACCATATATTTT.

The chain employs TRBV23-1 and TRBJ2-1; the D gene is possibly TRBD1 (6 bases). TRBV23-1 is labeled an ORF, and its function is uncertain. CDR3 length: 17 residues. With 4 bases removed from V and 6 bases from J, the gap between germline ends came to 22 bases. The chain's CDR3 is CASSRDRQVGALNEQFF. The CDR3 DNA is TGCGCCAGCAGTCGTGATCGACAGGTCGGTGCACTCAATGAGCAGTTCTTC.

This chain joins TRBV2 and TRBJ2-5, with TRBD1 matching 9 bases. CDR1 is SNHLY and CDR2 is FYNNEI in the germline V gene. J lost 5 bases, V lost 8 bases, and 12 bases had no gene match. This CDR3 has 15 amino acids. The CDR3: CASVPGQGDYETQYF. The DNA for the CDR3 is TGTGCCAGCGTCCCGGGACAGGGTGATTACGAGACCCAGTACTTC.

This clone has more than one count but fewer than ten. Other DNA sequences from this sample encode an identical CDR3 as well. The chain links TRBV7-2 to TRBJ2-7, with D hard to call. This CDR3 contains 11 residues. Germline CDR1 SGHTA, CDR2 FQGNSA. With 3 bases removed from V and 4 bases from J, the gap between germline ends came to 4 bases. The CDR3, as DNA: TGTGCCAGCAGCTTCTTGTACGAGCAGTACTTC. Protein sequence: CASSFLYEQYF.

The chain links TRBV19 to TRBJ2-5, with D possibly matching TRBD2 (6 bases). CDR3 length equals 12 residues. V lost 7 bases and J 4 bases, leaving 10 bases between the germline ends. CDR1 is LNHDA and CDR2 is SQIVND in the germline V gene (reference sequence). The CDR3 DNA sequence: TGTGCCAGTACCGCGGGAACAGAGACCCAGTACTTC. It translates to CASTAGTETQYF. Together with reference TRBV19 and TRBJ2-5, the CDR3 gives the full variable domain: DGGITQSPKYLFRKEGQNVTLSCEQNLNHDAMYWYRQDPGQGLRLIYYSQIVNDFQKGDIAEGYSVSREKKESFPLTVTSAQKNPTAFYLCASTAGTETQYFGPGTRLLVL.